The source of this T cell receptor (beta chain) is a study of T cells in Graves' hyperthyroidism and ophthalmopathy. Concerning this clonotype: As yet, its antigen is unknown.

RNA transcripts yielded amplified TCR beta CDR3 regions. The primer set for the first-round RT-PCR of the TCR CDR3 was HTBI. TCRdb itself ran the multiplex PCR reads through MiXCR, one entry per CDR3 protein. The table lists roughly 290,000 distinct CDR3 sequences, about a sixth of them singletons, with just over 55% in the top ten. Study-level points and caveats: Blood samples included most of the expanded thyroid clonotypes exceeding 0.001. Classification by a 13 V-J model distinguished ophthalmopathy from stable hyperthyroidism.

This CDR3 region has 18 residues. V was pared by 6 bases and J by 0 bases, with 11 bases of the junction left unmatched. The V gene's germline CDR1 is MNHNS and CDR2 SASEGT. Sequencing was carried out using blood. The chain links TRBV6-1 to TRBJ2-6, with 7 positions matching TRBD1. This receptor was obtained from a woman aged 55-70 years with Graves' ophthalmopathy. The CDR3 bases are TGTGCCAGCAGCCACCTTACGACAGGGACCTCTGGGGCCAACGTCCTGACTTTC. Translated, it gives CASSHLTTGTSGANVLTF.